The clone carrying this TCR beta chain was counted only a few times. Its antigen is still unknown. This CDR3 is 15 amino acids long. Looked up from germline, CDR1 is SGDLS and CDR2 is YYNGEE. The trim removed 3 bases at V and 2 bases at J, leaving 3 bases unmatched. TCRdb re-called the 5' RACE reads with MiXCR, one entry per CDR3 protein. The profile covers around 530,000 distinct CDR3 sequences, with nearly 15% appearing a single time and roughly 0.43% taken by the ten largest. These data originate in a study of identical twins. Notes on the study in general: Because invariant MAIT and iNKT cells could be present, zero-insertion analyses could be partly confounded.

These data were also filed under a second study, of yellow fever vaccine responses in identical twins.

The receptor comes from a woman aged 18-35 years in good health. Material for sequencing was CD4+ T cells sorted from blood. V gene TRBV9 combines with J gene TRBJ2-3, with TRBD1 identical over 10 bases. The CDR3 nucleotides are TGTGCCAGCAGCGAGACAGGGGGCATCACAGATACGCAGTATTTT. It encodes CASSETGGITDTQYF.